The next 26 T cell receptor beta chains were all read from a single sample in a study of T cell repertoires in cytomegalovirus infection. TCRdb analysed the reads with MiXCR anew, one entry per CDR3 protein. The sample includes about 680,000 distinct CDR3 sequences, 20% to 25% of them seen just once. What was sequenced was CD8+ T cells from PBMCs. The receptor source for this set is a human donor in good health (CMV status not recorded). Some clones in this sample may be carry-over from other donors' samples.

Comment on this clonotype: One base away lies a much larger clone, so this may be a sequencing read error. The rearrangement links TRBV7-8 to TRBJ2-3, with 9 positions matching TRBD2. The CDR3 totals 18 residues. Looked up from germline, CDR1 is SGHVS and CDR2 is FQNEAQ. The V and J ends lost 5 bases and 2 bases, in that order; junction bases with no gene match: 14. DNA of the CDR3: TGTGCCAGCAGCCAGGATTTCTGGGCTAGCGGGGACACAGATACGCAGTATTTT. Translation gives CASSQDFWASGDTDTQYF.

The rearrangement links TRBV10-2 to TRBJ2-2, with D perhaps TRBD1 or TRBD2 (5 bases each). V gave up 7 bases and J gave up 4 bases, with 13 bases separating them. The V gene's germline CDR1 is WSHSY and CDR2 SAAADI. The CDR3 is 14 residues long. CDR3 protein: CASNGAGATGELFF. The CDR3 DNA sequence: TGCGCCAGCAATGGGGCCGGGGCCACCGGGGAGCTGTTTTTT.

The rearrangement links TRBV5-5 to TRBJ1-1, with 7 bases identical to TRBD1. The germline gives CDR1 SGHKS, CDR2 YYEKEE (reference sequence). This CDR3 has 16 amino acids. V gave up 1 base and J gave up 5 bases; unmatched junction bases: 11. The CDR3 DNA sequence: TGTGCCAGCAGCTTGAGGGGGGACAGTTTAAGGACTGAAGCTTTCTTT. Translation gives CASSLRGDSLRTEAFF.

This clonotype came up many times. The rearrangement joins TRBV7-9 to TRBJ2-3, with D uncertain. Trimming took 1 base from V and 5 from J, leaving 4 bases between them. Germline assignment: CDR1 SEHNR and CDR2 FQNEAQ (reference sequence). The CDR3 extends over 12 amino acids. The CDR3 protein is CASSLGEDTQYF. Here the CDR3 DNA reads TGTGCCAGCAGCTTAGGCGAAGATACGCAGTATTTT. Based on the CDR3 plus reference TRBV7-9 and TRBJ2-3, the full variable domain is DTGVSQNPRHKITKRGQNVTFRCDPISEHNRLYWYRQTLGQGPEFLTYFQNEAQLEKSRLLSDRFSAERPKGSFSTLEIQRTEQGDSAMYLCASSLGEDTQYFGPGTRLTVL.

There are many counts of this clonotype. This sequence joins TRBV4-3 and TRBJ2-1, with TRBD2 matching 12 bases. This CDR3 contains 15 residues. From germline, CDR1 is LGHNA and CDR2 YSLEER. With 7 bases clipped from V and 7 bases from J, the junction kept 8 bases outside the gene matches. The CDR3 protein is CASTPGLAGLNEQFF. The CDR3 DNA reads TGCGCCAGCACTCCCGGACTAGCGGGGTTAAATGAGCAGTTCTTC.

The V and J genes are TRBV11-1 and TRBJ2-7; D may be TRBD2 (6 bases). The V gene's germline CDR1 is SGHAT and CDR2 FQDESV (reference sequence). V was trimmed by 5 bases and J by 9 bases, leaving 20 bases between them. The CDR3 spans 14 residues. The CDR3 is CASSTGRRVEGQYF. CDR3 DNA: TGTGCCAGCAGCACGGGGCGGAGGGTAGAGGGGCAGTACTTC.

There are many counts of this clonotype. The rearrangement joins TRBV11-2 to TRBJ1-1; D is possibly TRBD1 (5 bases). This CDR3 is 16 amino acids long. V lost 2 bases and J 0 bases, leaving 13 bases between the germline ends. Germline-derived CDR1 and CDR2 are SGHAT and FQNNGV. Here the CDR3 reads CASSLWGNWVNTEAFF. The CDR3 DNA sequence: TGTGCCAGCAGCTTATGGGGGAATTGGGTGAACACTGAAGCTTTCTTT.

This clonotype was detected many times. V and J are TRBV7-6 and TRBJ1-1, with D tentatively TRBD1 (6 bases). CDR1 and CDR2 from the germline V gene are SGHVS and FNYEAQ. The CDR3 sequence is 13 residues long. Trimming cost V 4 bases and J 6 bases, with 12 bases left between them. The DNA for the CDR3 is TGTGCCAGCAGCTCGACAGGATGGGCTGAAGCTTTCTTT. Amino acids: CASSSTGWAEAFF.

This clonotype was seen at least ten times. The J gene is TRBJ2-2, the V gene TRBV7-8, with 7 nucleotides matching TRBD2. The CDR3 totals 14 residues. J gave up 4 bases and V 5 bases, and 4 bases lay outside the gene matches. In germline, CDR1 is SGHVS, CDR2 FQNEAQ. DNA of the CDR3: TGTGCCAGCAGCCCGACTAGCCGCACCGGGGAGCTGTTTTTT. It yields the protein CASSPTSRTGELFF.

Ten or more counts support this clonotype. The chain joins TRBV7-2 to TRBJ2-5; the D gene is possibly TRBD1 (6 bases). Germline V lookup: CDR1 SGHTA, CDR2 FQGNSA. The CDR3 length is 15 residues. Trimming took off 6 bases at V and 5 bases at J, with 19 bases between the two ends. In DNA, the CDR3 is TGTGCCAGCAGGCTAAACAGGGTCCAGGGGGAGACCCAGTACTTC. As protein: CASRLNRVQGETQYF.

The chain is built from TRBV2 and TRBJ1-5; no firm D call. Germline CDR1 is SNHLY and CDR2 is FYNNEI. V was shortened by 8 bases and J by 7 bases, with 27 bases between the two germline ends. The CDR3 has 17 residues. This chain's CDR3 is CASVKTSSAGGVQPQHF. The DNA for the CDR3 is TGTGCCAGCGTCAAAACCTCCAGCGCAGGAGGCGTACAGCCCCAGCATTTT.

This clonotype was recorded a few times. V gene TRBV6-6 combines with J gene TRBJ2-7, with 9 bases aligning to TRBD1. V shed 7 bases, J shed 5 bases, and the junction held 12 bases outside the gene matches. In germline, CDR1 is MNHNY, CDR2 SVGAGI (reference sequence). This CDR3 has 15 residues. CDR3 sequence (DNA): TGTGCCAGCATCAATTTGCCGGGACAGGGCGACGAGCAGTACTTC. Amino acids: CASINLPGQGDEQYF.

This clonotype was found many times. This chain links TRBV6-1 with TRBJ2-7; the D gene is possibly TRBD2 (6 bases). Germline lookup yields CDR1 MNHNS and CDR2 SASEGT. The germline V and J ends were trimmed by 5 bases and 2 bases, with 10 bases remaining between them. The CDR3 extends over 13 amino acids. The CDR3 region is CASSLRDAYEQYV. CDR3 coding DNA: TGTGCCAGCAGTCTGCGGGACGCCTACGAGCAGTACGTC.

This clonotype has only a few counts. The chain employs TRBV6-5 and TRBJ2-2; D is unresolved. From germline, CDR1 is MNHEY and CDR2 SVGAGI. This CDR3 has 17 amino acids. With 0 bases removed from V and 4 bases from J, the gap between germline ends came to 15 bases. CDR3 amino acids: CASSYSNSQDLTGELFF. The DNA of the CDR3 is TGTGCCAGCAGTTACTCAAACAGCCAAGACCTCACCGGGGAGCTGTTTTTT.

The chain employs TRBV12-3 or TRBV12-4 and TRBJ2-5, with D possibly TRBD2 on 6 matching bases. The CDR3 length is 14 residues. Trimming removed 5 bases at V and 3 bases at J, with 13 bases between. The CDR3 protein is CASSPTRNEETQYF. The CDR3 nucleotides are TGTGCCAGCAGTCCGACTAGGAACGAAGAGACCCAGTACTTC.

This clonotype has more than one count but fewer than ten. The chain recombines TRBV19 with TRBJ1-1; weak D call: TRBD1 (5 bases). V was cut by 5 bases and J by 3 bases, with 13 bases left in between. Germline-derived CDR1 and CDR2 are LNHDA and SQIVND (reference sequence). CDR3 size: 14 residues. The DNA for the CDR3 is TGTGCCAGTAGTTTGATCCGGGGGGACACTGAAGCTTTCTTT. It translates to CASSLIRGDTEAFF. The full variable domain, completed using reference TRBV19 and TRBJ1-1, is DGGITQSPKYLFRKEGQNVTLSCEQNLNHDAMYWYRQDPGQGLRLIYYSQIVNDFQKGDIAEGYSVSREKKESFPLTVTSAQKNPTAFYLCASSLIRGDTEAFFGQGTRLTVV.

The CDR3 loop reads CSVDGRSTEAFF. CDR3 coding DNA: TGCAGCGTCGACGGGCGGTCCACTGAAGCTTTCTTT. The chain links TRBV29-1 to TRBJ1-1; D is undetermined. Germline V gene lookup returns CDR1 SQVTM and CDR2 ANQGSEA. There are 12 residues in the CDR3. Trimming took 6 bases from V and 4 from J, leaving 12 bases between them.

The chain uses TRBV12-3 or TRBV12-4 and TRBJ1-5, with TRBD1 identical over 9 bases. The CDR3 contains 15 residues. V lost 5 bases to trimming and J lost 4 bases; unmatched junction nucleotides: 6. Here the CDR3 DNA reads TGTGCCAGCAGTCGCATCGGACAGGGGAATCAGCCCCAGCATTTT. Its protein is CASSRIGQGNQPQHF.

This clonotype was seen repeatedly, ten times or more. This chain links TRBV4-1 with TRBJ2-2; D possibly corresponds to TRBD1 (6 bases). CDR1 MGHRA and CDR2 YSYEKL come from the germline V gene. Trimming left V 2 bases short and J 15 bases short, with 22 bases between. There are 15 residues in the CDR3. In DNA form, the CDR3 reads TGCGCCAGCAGCCAACCCTGGGGGCGCGATGGGAGAATGTTTTTT. It translates to CASSQPWGRDGRMFF.

At least ten counts were recorded for this clonotype. The chain carries TRBV12-3 or TRBV12-4 and TRBJ1-4; 7 bases map to TRBD1. V lost 5 bases, J lost 8 bases, and 8 bases stayed unmatched. The CDR3 covers 14 residues. CDR3 sequence (DNA): TGTGCCAGCAGTCACCGGGACAGAAGGGAAAAACTGTTTTTT. Protein product: CASSHRDRREKLFF.

This clonotype was found a few times. The CDR3 spells CASRAYGGRDTEAFF. Written as DNA, the CDR3 is TGTGCCAGCCGAGCTTATGGGGGCCGGGACACTGAAGCTTTCTTT. The chain combines TRBV7-9 with TRBJ1-1, with D tentatively TRBD1 (6 bases). This CDR3 region has 15 residues. Germline V lookup: CDR1 SEHNR, CDR2 FQNEAQ (reference sequence). V was cut by 8 bases and J by 3 bases, with 19 bases left in between.

This clonotype appeared many times. The chain recombines TRBV28 with TRBJ2-5; 9 bases fit TRBD1. Per germline, CDR1 MDHEN and CDR2 SYDVKM. The CDR3 covers 16 residues. The ends lost 4 bases at V and 1 base at J; junction bases unmatched: 7. The CDR3 DNA is TGTGCCAGCAGTTCGTTGGGACAGGGCCTCCAAGAGACCCAGTACTTC. This sequence encodes CASSSLGQGLQETQYF.

The chain is built from TRBV15 and TRBJ2-7, with D perhaps TRBD2 (7 bases). The CDR3 is 13 residues long. With 5 bases removed from V and 4 bases from J, the gap between germline ends came to 12 bases. Germline values: CDR1 LNHNV, CDR2 YYDKDF (reference sequence). The CDR3 here is CATSFGGRYEQYF. As DNA, the CDR3 is TGTGCCACCAGCTTCGGGGGGCGGTACGAGCAGTACTTC.

V and J are TRBV20-1 and TRBJ1-2; D remains ambiguous. The CDR3 runs to 11 residues. Trimming took off 3 bases at V and 5 bases at J, with 7 bases between the two ends. CDR1 DFQATT and CDR2 SNEGSKA come from the germline V gene (reference sequence). The CDR3 DNA follows: TGCAGTGCTAGCCCCGGATATGGCTACACCTTC. It specifies CSASPGYGYTF.

This clonotype was recorded a few times. The chain has TRBV12-3 or TRBV12-4 and TRBJ1-1, with D tentatively TRBD1 (6 bases). V dropped 6 bases and J dropped 5 bases, with 13 bases sitting between them. The CDR3 extends over 13 amino acids. The CDR3 DNA is TGTGCCAGCAGACAGGGCCCAGGGACTGAAGCTTTCTTT. Encoded protein: CASRQGPGTEAFF.

This clonotype appeared a few times. V gene TRBV24-1 combines with J gene TRBJ2-1, with no clear D. The CDR3 runs to 16 residues. Germline V gene sequence: CDR1 KGHDR, CDR2 SFDVKD. Trimming removed 3 bases at V and 3 bases at J, with 14 bases between. The CDR3 region has the DNA TGTGCCACCAGTGATATACCGCCGAAAAACTACAATGAGCAGTTCTTC. It translates to CATSDIPPKNYNEQFF.